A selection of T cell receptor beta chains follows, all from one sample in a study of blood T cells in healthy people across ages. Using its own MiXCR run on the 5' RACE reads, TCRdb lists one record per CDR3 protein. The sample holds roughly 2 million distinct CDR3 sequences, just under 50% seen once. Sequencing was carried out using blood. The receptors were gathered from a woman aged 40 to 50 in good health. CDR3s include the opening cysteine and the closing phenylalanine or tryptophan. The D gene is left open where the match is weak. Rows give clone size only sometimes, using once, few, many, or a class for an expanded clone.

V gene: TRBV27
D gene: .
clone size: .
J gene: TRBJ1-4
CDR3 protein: CASSQFGATNEKLFF
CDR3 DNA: TGTGCCAGCAGTCAATTTGGTGCAACTAATGAAAAACTGTTTTTT

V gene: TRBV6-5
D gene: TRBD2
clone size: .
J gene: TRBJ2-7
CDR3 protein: CASSYSTAGGPISYEQYF
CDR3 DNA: TGTGCCAGCAGTTACTCGACAGCGGGGGGGCCCATCTCCTACGAGCAGTACTTC

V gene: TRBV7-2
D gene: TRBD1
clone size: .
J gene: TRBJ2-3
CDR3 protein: CASSLGDRRSTDTQYF
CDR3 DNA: TGTGCCAGCAGCTTAGGGGACAGGAGAAGCACAGATACGCAGTATTTT

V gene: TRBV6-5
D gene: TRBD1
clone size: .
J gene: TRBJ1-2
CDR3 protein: CASSLPGQPIRGYTF
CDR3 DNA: TGTGCCAGCAGTCTACCGGGACAGCCCATCCGTGGCTACACCTTC

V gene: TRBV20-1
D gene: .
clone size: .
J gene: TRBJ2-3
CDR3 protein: CSAALPRGLTDTQYF
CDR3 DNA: TGCAGTGCTGCTCTACCGCGGGGGCTCACAGATACGCAGTATTTT

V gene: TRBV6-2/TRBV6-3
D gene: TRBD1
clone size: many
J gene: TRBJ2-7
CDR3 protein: CASSRRDRAYEQYF
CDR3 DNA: TGTGCCAGCTCCCGCCGGGACAGAGCCTACGAGCAGTACTTC

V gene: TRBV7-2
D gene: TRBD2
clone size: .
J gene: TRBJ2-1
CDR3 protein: CASSAPGLAGGPYNEQFF
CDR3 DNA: TGTGCCAGCAGCGCACCGGGACTAGCGGGGGGGCCCTACAATGAGCAGTTCTTC

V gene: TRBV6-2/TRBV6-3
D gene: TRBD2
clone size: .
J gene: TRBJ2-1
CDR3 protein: CASSDPQIGRGSMQFF
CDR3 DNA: TGTGCCAGCAGTGACCCGCAGATTGGGCGGGGGTCGATGCAGTTCTTC

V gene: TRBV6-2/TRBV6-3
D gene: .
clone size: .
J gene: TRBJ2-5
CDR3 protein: CASSQGYAKWETQYF
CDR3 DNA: TGTGCCAGCAGCCAGGGATACGCCAAATGGGAAACCCAGTACTTC

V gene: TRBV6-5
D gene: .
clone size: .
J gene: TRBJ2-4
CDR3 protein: CASSYSMSPKNIQYF
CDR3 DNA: TGTGCCAGCAGTTACTCGATGTCTCCTAAAAACATTCAGTACTTC

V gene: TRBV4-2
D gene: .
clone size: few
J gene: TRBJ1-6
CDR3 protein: CASSQDPTTQVGNSPLHF
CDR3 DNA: TGTGCCAGCAGCCAAGATCCGACAACACAAGTTGGGAATTCACCCCTCCACTTT

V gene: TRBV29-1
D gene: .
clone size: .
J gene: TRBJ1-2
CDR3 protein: CSVIHSPYGYTF
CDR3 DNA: TGCAGCGTGATACACAGTCCCTATGGCTACACCTTC

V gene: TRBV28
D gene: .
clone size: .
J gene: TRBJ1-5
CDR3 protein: CASSLYGGFGQPQHF
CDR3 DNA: TGTGCCAGCAGCCTATACGGGGGGTTCGGTCAGCCCCAGCATTTT

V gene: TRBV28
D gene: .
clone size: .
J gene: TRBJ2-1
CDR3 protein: CASSSIGTANNEQFF
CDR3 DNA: TGTGCCAGCAGTTCCATCGGGACTGCTAACAATGAGCAGTTCTTC

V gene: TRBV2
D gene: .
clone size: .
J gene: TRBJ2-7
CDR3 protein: CASSEAPGRHSYEQYF
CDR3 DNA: TGTGCCAGCAGTGAAGCCCCGGGACGACACTCCTACGAGCAGTACTTC

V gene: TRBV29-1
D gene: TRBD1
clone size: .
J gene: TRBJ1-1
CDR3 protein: CSGVRRQGGTEAFF
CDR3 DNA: TGCAGCGGGGTACGACGACAGGGGGGCACTGAAGCTTTCTTT

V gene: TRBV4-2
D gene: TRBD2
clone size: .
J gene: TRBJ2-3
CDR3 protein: CASSQRGLAGETDTQYF
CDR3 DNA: TGTGCCAGCAGCCAACGGGGACTAGCGGGGGAGACAGATACGCAGTATTTT

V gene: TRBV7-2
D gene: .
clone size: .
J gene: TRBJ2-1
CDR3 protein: CASTTGPVRSEQFF
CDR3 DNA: TGTGCCAGCACGACCGGCCCGGTGCGGAGTGAGCAGTTCTTC

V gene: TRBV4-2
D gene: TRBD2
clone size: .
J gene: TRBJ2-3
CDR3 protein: CASSPTLGGGGDTQYF
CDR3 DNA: TGTGCCAGCAGCCCCACCCTAGGCGGGGGAGGGGATACGCAGTATTTT

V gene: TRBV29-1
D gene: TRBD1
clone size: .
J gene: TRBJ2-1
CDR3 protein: CSVGGTVNEQFF
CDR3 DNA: TGCAGCGTCGGTGGGACAGTCAATGAGCAGTTCTTC

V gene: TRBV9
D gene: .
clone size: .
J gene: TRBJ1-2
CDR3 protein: CASSALAGGYTF
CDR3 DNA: TGTGCCAGCAGTGCTCTGGCTGGTGGCTACACCTTC

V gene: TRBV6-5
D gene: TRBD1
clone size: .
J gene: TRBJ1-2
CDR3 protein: CASSYQNPDRAGGYTF
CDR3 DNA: TGTGCCAGCAGTTACCAAAACCCTGACAGGGCGGGAGGCTACACCTTC

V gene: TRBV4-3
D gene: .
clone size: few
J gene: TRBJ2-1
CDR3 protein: CASSQARGAVYEQFF
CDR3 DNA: TGCGCCAGCAGCCAGGCACGGGGGGCTGTATATGAGCAGTTCTTC

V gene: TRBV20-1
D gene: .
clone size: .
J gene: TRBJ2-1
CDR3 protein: CSAGLGTVAYNEQFF
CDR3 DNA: TGCAGTGCTGGCCTCGGGACGGTAGCCTACAATGAGCAGTTCTTC